The present T cell receptor beta chain was sequenced within a study of blood T cells in healthy people across ages. This clonotype was picked up many times. The CDR3 is 14 amino acids. Trimming took off 6 bases at V and 4 bases at J, with 15 bases between the two ends. Germline-derived CDR1 and CDR2 are MNHEY and SVGAGI. The use of a sample-barcoded 5' primer and a J-beta primer mix characterized a second PCR of about 6 to 11 cycles. One entry per CDR3 protein, called by TCRdb with MiXCR from the 5' RACE reads. The sample carries 650,000 to 800,000 distinct CDR3 sequences, about 50% recorded once. The receptor was isolated from an elderly woman in good health. The source material was blood. The gene calls are TRBV6-5 and TRBJ1-2; D is unresolved. In DNA form, the CDR3 reads TGTGCCAGCAGCCCTCGGCCCCTCAGCTATGGCTACACCTTC. It translates to CASSPRPLSYGYTF.